The 10 T cell receptor beta chains below were found in one sample sequenced in a study of OX40 agonist ivuxolimab in advanced cancers. The repertoire was sequenced with immunoSEQ multiplex PCR; TCRdb's copy has only in-frame clones and lacks some. The data hold around 84,000 clones, with about four fifths observed a single time. The sample here was CD4+ or CD8+ T cells sorted from blood, taken in a trial of the OX40 agonist ivuxolimab. Receptors originate from an adult with an advanced solid tumor such as melanoma, head and neck, liver or kidney cancer.

The chain is built from TRBV5-6 and TRBJ2-3; TRBD2 agrees at 8 bases. Germline CDR1 is SGHDT and CDR2 is YYEEEE. CDR3 length equals 16 residues. V lost 5 bases and J lost 1; bases outside the gene matches: 9. CDR3 in DNA: TGTGCCAGCAGAGCTCGTGAACTAGCGGGCACAGATACGCAGTATTTT. It encodes CASRARELAGTDTQYF.

The chain combines TRBV6-1 with TRBJ1-5; D is perhaps TRBD1 (5 bases). Germline V CDR1 and CDR2: MNHNS, SASEGT. V lost 7 bases and J lost 4, with 17 bases in between. This CDR3 contains 15 residues. The CDR3 protein is CASTLNRAGNQPQHF. The CDR3 DNA follows: TGTGCCAGCACCTTAAATCGGGCAGGGAATCAGCCCCAGCATTTT.

The chain recombines TRBV27 with TRBJ2-7; the D gene could be TRBD1 or TRBD2 (5 bases each). V lost 8 bases and J lost 2, with 13 bases in between. The CDR3 has 13 residues. Looked up from germline, CDR1 is MNHEY and CDR2 is SMNVEV (reference sequence). The CDR3 sequence is CASRGSSTYEQYF. Written as DNA, the CDR3 is TGTGCCAGCCGGGGCAGTTCGACCTACGAGCAGTACTTC.

The chain uses TRBV6-6 and TRBJ2-1; a weak D match, TRBD2 (6 bases). Germline-derived CDR1 and CDR2 are MNHNY and SVGAGI (reference sequence). The CDR3 loop spans 15 amino acids. Trimming cost V 6 bases and J 9 bases, with 21 bases left between them. CDR3 loop: CASSSSGPGLSEQFF. The CDR3 nucleotides are TGTGCCAGCAGCTCAAGCGGGCCGGGGCTTAGTGAGCAGTTCTTC.

The chain links TRBV7-2 to TRBJ2-1; D may be TRBD2 (5 bases). CDR1 is SGHTA and CDR2 is FQGNSA in the germline V gene. Between the trimmed V and J ends, which lost 3 bases and 11 bases, there was a span of 11 bases. The CDR3 runs to 12 residues. CDR3 sequence reads: CASSLSTGKQFF. The DNA of the CDR3 is TGTGCCAGCAGCTTGTCGACGGGGAAGCAGTTCTTC.

The chain links TRBV5-1 to TRBJ1-5, with TRBD1 as a possible D gene (5 bases). The germline CDR1 and CDR2 sequences are SGHRS and YFSETQ. The CDR3 has 15 residues. Trimming removed 0 bases at V and 5 bases at J, with 12 bases between. The CDR3 sequence: CASSLEGDVYQPQHF. The DNA of the CDR3 is TGCGCCAGCAGCTTGGAAGGGGATGTTTATCAGCCCCAGCATTTT.

This rearrangement joins TRBV25-1 to TRBJ2-3, with no clear D. Germline loops: CDR1 MGHDK, CDR2 SYGVNS. CDR3 length: 14 amino acids. Trimming took off 2 bases at V and 2 bases at J, with 8 bases between the two ends. CDR3 DNA: TGTGCCAGCAGTGAAATGGGCTCCACAGATACGCAGTATTTT. Its translation is CASSEMGSTDTQYF.

V usage is TRBV11-2 and J usage is TRBJ2-5; D is possibly TRBD2 (5 bases). CDR1 and CDR2 (germline): SGHAT, FQNNGV. The V gene lost 7 bases and the J gene lost 5 bases, with 14 bases spanning the gap. The CDR3 is 13 amino acids. CDR3 DNA sequence: TGTGCCAGCACCCCCGGACTGTCGGAGACCCAGTACTTC. This gives the protein CASTPGLSETQYF.

This rearrangement joins TRBV6-5 to TRBJ2-1; TRBD2 matches at 10 bases. The germline CDR1 and CDR2 sequences are MNHEY and SVGAGI. V lost 5 bases, J lost 8 bases, and 6 bases stayed unmatched. This CDR3 region has 14 residues. The CDR3: CASSKRGGRDEQFF. The CDR3 coding sequence is TGTGCCAGCAGTAAGCGGGGGGGCCGCGATGAGCAGTTCTTC.

V and J are TRBV6-5 and TRBJ1-3; TRBD1 agrees at 7 bases. The ends lost 6 bases at V and 3 bases at J; junction bases unmatched: 5. Germline CDR1 and CDR2: MNHEY and SVGAGI. The CDR3 extends over 14 amino acids. The CDR3 bases are TGTGCCAGCAGCCCCGACAGGGATGGAAACACCATATATTTT. The encoded protein is CASSPDRDGNTIYF.